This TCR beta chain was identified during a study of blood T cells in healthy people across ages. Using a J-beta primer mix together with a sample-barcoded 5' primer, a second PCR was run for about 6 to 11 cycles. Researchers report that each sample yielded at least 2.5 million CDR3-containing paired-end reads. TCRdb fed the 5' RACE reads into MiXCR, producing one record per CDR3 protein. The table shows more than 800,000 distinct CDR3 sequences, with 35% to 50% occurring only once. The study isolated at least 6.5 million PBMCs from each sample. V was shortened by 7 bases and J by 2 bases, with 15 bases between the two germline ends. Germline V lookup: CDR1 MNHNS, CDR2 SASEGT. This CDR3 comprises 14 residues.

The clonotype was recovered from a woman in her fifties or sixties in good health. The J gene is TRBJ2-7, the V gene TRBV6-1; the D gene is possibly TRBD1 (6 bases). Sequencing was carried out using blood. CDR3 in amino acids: CASKFGQGTYEQYF. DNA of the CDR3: TGTGCCAGCAAATTCGGCCAGGGGACCTACGAGCAGTACTTC.